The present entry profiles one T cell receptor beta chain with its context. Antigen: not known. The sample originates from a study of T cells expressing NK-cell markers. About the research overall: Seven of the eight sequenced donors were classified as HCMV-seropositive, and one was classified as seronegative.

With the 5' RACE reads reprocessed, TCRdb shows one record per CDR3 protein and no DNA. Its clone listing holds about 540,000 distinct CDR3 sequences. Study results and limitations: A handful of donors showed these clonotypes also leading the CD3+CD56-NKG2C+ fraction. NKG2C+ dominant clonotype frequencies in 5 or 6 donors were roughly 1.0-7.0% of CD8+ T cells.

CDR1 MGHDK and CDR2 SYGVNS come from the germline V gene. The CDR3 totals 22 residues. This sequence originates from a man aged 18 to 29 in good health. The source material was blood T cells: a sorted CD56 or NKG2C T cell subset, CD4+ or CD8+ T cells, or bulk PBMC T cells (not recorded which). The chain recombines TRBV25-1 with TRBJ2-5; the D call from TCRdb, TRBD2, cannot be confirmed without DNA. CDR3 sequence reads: CASSINPTLWDVGSGDEETQYF.